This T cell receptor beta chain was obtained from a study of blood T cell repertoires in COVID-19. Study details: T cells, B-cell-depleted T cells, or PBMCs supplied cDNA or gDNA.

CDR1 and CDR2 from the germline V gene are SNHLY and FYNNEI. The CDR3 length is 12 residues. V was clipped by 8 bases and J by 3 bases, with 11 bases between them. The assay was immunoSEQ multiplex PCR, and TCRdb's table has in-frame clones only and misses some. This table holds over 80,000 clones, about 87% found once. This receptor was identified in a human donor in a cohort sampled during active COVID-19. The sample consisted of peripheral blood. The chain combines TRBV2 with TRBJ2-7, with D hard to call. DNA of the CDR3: TGTGCCAGCGGGTGGGCAGGCTACGAGCAGTACTTC. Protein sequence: CASGWAGYEQYF.